These T cell receptor beta chains were read from a single sample in a study of blood T cell repertoires in COVID-19. Libraries were prepared by immunoSEQ multiplex PCR; TCRdb keeps only in-frame clonotypes and omits some of them. The sample contains about 50,000 clones, roughly 87% of which appear only once. Material: peripheral blood. Source of these receptors: a woman aged 60 to 75 with COVID-19, enrolled during active disease. Both conserved end residues are part of each CDR3. Each record gives: D gene, clone size, J gene, V gene, CDR3 DNA, CDR3 protein. The D gene is left open where the match is weak. Clone size is not always given. Where it is, it says once, few, many or a class for expanded clones.

>-|-|TRBJ1-1|TRBV5-1
TGCGCCAGCAGCCTTCAAGCGGGAGGGATGAACACTGAAGCTTTCTTT
CASSLQAGGMNTEAFF
>TRBD1|-|TRBJ1-5|TRBV4-3
TGCGCCAGCAGCCAAGATCGGGCAGGGGGACAGCCCCAGCATTTT
CASSQDRAGGQPQHF
>TRBD2|-|TRBJ2-4|TRBV3-1/TRBV3-2
TGTGCCAGCAGCCGTTCGCTAGCGGGAGAAAACATTCAGTACTTC
CASSRSLAGENIQYF
>-|-|TRBJ1-1|TRBV7-8
TGTGCCAGCAGCTTAGTGTTGGGAGATGCTGAAGCTTTCTTT
CASSLVLGDAEAFF
>-|few|TRBJ1-3|TRBV5-1
TGCGCCAGCATGCTAGAGGGATCTGGAAACACCATATATTTT
CASMLEGSGNTIYF
>TRBD1|-|TRBJ2-5|TRBV7-7
TGTGCCAGCAGCCCAACAGGGGTTAAAGAGACCCAGTACTTC
CASSPTGVKETQYF
>TRBD2|-|TRBJ2-7|TRBV4-3
TGCGCCAGCAGCCAGGAGTTAGCGGGAGGGCGGGAGCAGTACTTC
CASSQELAGGREQYF
>-|-|TRBJ2-3|TRBV18
TGTGCCAGCTCACGTTCCTATGTGGTCACAGATACGCAGTATTTT
CASSRSYVVTDTQYF
>-|-|TRBJ1-6|TRBV9
TGTGCCAGCAGCGGCCAGGTATTCAATTCACCCCTCCACTTT
CASSGQVFNSPLHF
>TRBD1|-|TRBJ1-2|TRBV27
TGTGCCAGCAGGCCCTCCGGACAGGGGGAGCCCAACTATGGCTACACCTTC
CASRPSGQGEPNYGYTF
>-|-|TRBJ1-6|TRBV4-2
TGTGCCAGCAGCCAAGATGATACAGGGAATAATTCACCCCTCCACTTT
CASSQDDTGNNSPLHF
>-|few|TRBJ1-1|TRBV3-1/TRBV3-2
TGTGCCAGCAGCCAAGATCTGAGTGTGGGGGGGACTGAAGCTTTCTTT
CASSQDLSVGGTEAFF
>TRBD1|-|TRBJ1-4|TRBV6-5
TGTGCCAGCAGTCCGGACAGGGGCGGTGAAAAACTGTTTTTT
CASSPDRGGEKLFF
>TRBD2|-|TRBJ2-1|TRBV4-3
TGCGCCAGCAGCATTCTAGCGGGACCCAATGAGCAGTTCTTC
CASSILAGPNEQFF
>TRBD1|-|TRBJ2-2|TRBV24-1
TGTGCCACCAGTGATGCCGACAGGGCGAACACCGGGGAGCTGTTTTTT
CATSDADRANTGELFF
>-|once|TRBJ2-3|TRBV7-2
TGTGCCAGCAGCTCCAGAGATACGCAGTATTTT
CASSSRDTQYF
>TRBD1|-|TRBJ1-1|TRBV7-2
TGTGCCAGCAGTCGGGCCCTAGCAGGGGGCACTGAAGCTTTCTTT
CASSRALAGGTEAFF